These 21 T cell receptor beta chains were sequenced from one sample in a study of Graves' ophthalmopathy and Graves' hyperthyroidism. For repertoire sequencing, the TCR beta CDR3 regions were amplified from RNA transcripts. The first-round RT-PCR employed HTBI primers together with the Qiagen OneStep RT-PCR kit. A multiplex PCR was then performed as the second round. TCRdb re-called the multiplex PCR reads with MiXCR, one entry per CDR3 protein. The table includes about 180,000 distinct CDR3 sequences, approximately 40% detected once. The sample taken for sequencing was peripheral blood. The receptors were gathered from a woman in her forties with Graves' ophthalmopathy.

This clonotype was seen many times. The gene calls are TRBV28 and TRBJ1-6, with TRBD1 matching over 9 bases. The germline V gene encodes CDR1 MDHEN and CDR2 SYDVKM. Unmatched junction bases numbered 15, after V lost 4 bases and J lost 5 bases. This CDR3 is built from 19 residues. For the CDR3, the DNA is TGTGCCAGCAGTTCCTTACAGGGGGCGGACCCCCGGGATAATTCACCCCTCCACTTT. It specifies CASSSLQGADPRDNSPLHF. The whole variable domain, remainder taken from reference TRBV28 and TRBJ1-6, is DVKVTQSSRYLVKRTGEKVFLECVQDMDHENMFWYRQDPGLGLRLIYFSYDVKMKEKGDIPEGYSVSREKKERFSLILESASTNQTSMYLCASSSLQGADPRDNSPLHFGNGTRLTVT.

The rearrangement links TRBV6-2 or TRBV6-3 to TRBJ1-1; D is ambiguous. This CDR3 is built from 15 residues. CDR1 and CDR2 (germline): MNHEY, SVGEGT. The V end lost 7 bases, the J end lost 8 bases, and 23 bases lay between the germline ends. CDR3 nucleotide sequence: TGTGCCAGCACCCGCCCTAAGAAAGGTGTCGGAGAAGCTTTCTTT. Translation gives CASTRPKKGVGEAFF.

This clonotype has ten or more counts. J is TRBJ2-7 and V is TRBV12-3 or TRBV12-4; 8 bases agree with TRBD2. The V gene end was trimmed by 6 bases and the J gene end by 9 bases; junction bases not matched to a gene: 10. The length of the CDR3 is 13 residues. The CDR3 sequence: CASSFGGARWQYF. CDR3 nucleotides: TGTGCCAGCAGCTTCGGGGGGGCGCGGTGGCAGTACTTC.

This clonotype was seen repeatedly, ten times or more. V gene TRBV5-1 combines with J gene TRBJ2-7; no reliable D call. Germline V CDR1 and CDR2: SGHRS, YFSETQ. V gave up 0 bases and J gave up 7 bases, with 14 bases separating them. The CDR3 totals 14 residues. CDR3 DNA sequence: TGCGCCAGCAGCTTGGGTACCCTTTTCCGGGAGCAGTACTTC. This codes for CASSLGTLFREQYF.

The chain recombines TRBV29-1 with TRBJ1-5; the D gene is possibly TRBD1 (5 bases). Looked up from germline, CDR1 is SQVTM and CDR2 is ANQGSEA. Trimming removed 6 bases from V and 0 bases from J, with 12 bases in between. CDR3 length: 14 amino acids. CDR3 coding DNA: TGCAGCGTAGGAGGGGAAGGTAGCAATCAGCCCCAGCATTTT. Translating it yields CSVGGEGSNQPQHF.

This clonotype was found many times. The chain links TRBV11-2 to TRBJ2-7; D gene uncertain. This CDR3 has 13 amino acids. V was pared by 0 bases and J by 1 base, with 4 bases between. Germline-derived CDR1 and CDR2 are SGHAT and FQNNGV. CDR3 nucleotide sequence: TGTGCCAGCAGCTTAGAGAATTCCTACGAGCAGTACTTC. This translates into CASSLENSYEQYF.

This clonotype was found many times. The chain links TRBV15 to TRBJ1-1, with 8 positions matching TRBD1. The germline V gene has CDR1 LNHNV and CDR2 YYDKDF (reference sequence). J lost 0 bases, V lost 2 bases, and 5 bases had no gene match. The CDR3 is 16 residues long. The CDR3 sequence is CATSRTGGRMNTEAFF. In DNA, the CDR3 is TGTGCCACCAGCAGAACAGGGGGGCGGATGAACACTGAAGCTTTCTTT.

This clonotype was counted at least ten times. The CDR3 nucleotides read TGTGCCAGCAGTAAGGGGCTCGGGATAGGGGAGCTGTTTTTT. Its translation is CASSKGLGIGELFF. J is TRBJ2-2 and V is TRBV6-1, with D possibly being TRBD1 or TRBD2 (5 bases each). The germline gives CDR1 MNHNS, CDR2 SASEGT. The CDR3 runs 14 residues. With 5 bases removed from V and 8 bases from J, the gap between germline ends came to 15 bases.

The chain is built from TRBV7-3 and TRBJ2-2; the D gene is possibly TRBD1 (5 bases). Per the germline V gene, CDR1 is SGHTA and CDR2 is FQGTGA. V was shortened by 5 bases and J by 4 bases, with 8 bases between the two germline ends. CDR3 length: 13 residues. The CDR3: CASSARATGELFF. The CDR3 nucleotides are TGTGCCAGCAGCGCCAGGGCCACCGGGGAGCTGTTTTTT.

This clonotype was seen ten or more times. This chain joins TRBV2 and TRBJ1-5; D is possibly TRBD1 (5 bases). Germline CDR1 is SNHLY and CDR2 is FYNNEI. V was shortened by 8 bases and J by 4 bases, with 12 bases between the two germline ends. The CDR3 totals 13 residues. The CDR3 spells CASQGLVNQPQHF. In nucleotides, the CDR3 is TGTGCCAGCCAGGGCTTGGTGAATCAGCCCCAGCATTTT. Combining the CDR3 with reference TRBV2 and TRBJ1-5 gives the whole variable domain EPEVTQTPSHQVTQMGQEVILRCVPISNHLYFYWYRQILGQKVEFLVSFYNNEISEKSEIFDDQFSVERPDGSNFTLKIRSTKLEDSAMYFCASQGLVNQPQHFGDGTRLSIL.

The chain couples TRBV29-1 to TRBJ1-1; D is uncertain. The CDR3 covers 15 residues. The germline V gene has CDR1 SQVTM and CDR2 ANQGSEA. Between the trimmed V and J ends, which lost 3 bases and 4 bases, there was a span of 18 bases. CDR3 loop: CSVETLGREATEAFF. CDR3 DNA sequence: TGCAGCGTTGAGACGTTGGGGAGGGAGGCCACTGAAGCTTTCTTT.

This clonotype was recorded at least ten times. This chain uses TRBV30 with TRBJ2-2; D possibly matches TRBD1 or TRBD2 (5 bases each). Trimming cost V 5 bases and J 2 bases, with 12 bases left between them. Germline V gene data show CDR1 as GTSNPN and CDR2 as SVGIG (reference sequence). CDR3 length: 14 amino acids. CDR3 sequence: CAWDGTDNTGELFF. The CDR3 DNA sequence: TGTGCCTGGGACGGGACCGATAACACCGGGGAGCTGTTTTTT.

At least ten counts were recorded for this clonotype. This chain uses TRBV14 with TRBJ1-1, with D hard to call. The length of the CDR3 is 15 residues. Trimming took 3 bases from V and 0 from J, leaving 11 bases between them. Germline assignment: CDR1 SGHDN and CDR2 FVKESK. CDR3 sequence: CASSQQNVMNTEAFF. The CDR3 coding sequence is TGTGCCAGCAGCCAGCAGAACGTTATGAACACTGAAGCTTTCTTT.

The V gene is TRBV11-2, the J gene TRBJ1-1; D is undetermined. In germline, CDR1 is SGHAT, CDR2 FQNNGV. CDR3 length: 13 amino acids. V dropped 5 bases and J dropped 1 base, with 8 bases sitting between them. In DNA, the CDR3 is TGTGCCAGCAGCCCCGGTGCGAACACTGAAGCTTTCTTT. Encoded protein: CASSPGANTEAFF. Together with reference TRBV11-2 and TRBJ1-1, the CDR3 gives the full variable domain: EAGVAQSPRYKIIEKRQSVAFWCNPISGHATLYWYQQILGQGPKLLIQFQNNGVVDDSQLPKDRFSAERLKGVDSTLKIQPAKLEDSAVYLCASSPGANTEAFFGQGTRLTVV.

The V call is TRBV29-1, the J call TRBJ1-2; TRBD1 matches at 7 bases. This CDR3 region has 12 residues. J lost 6 bases, V lost 4 bases, and 5 bases had no gene match. CDR1 is SQVTM and CDR2 is ANQGSEA in the germline V gene. The CDR3 loop is CSVGQGGDGYTF. CDR3 coding DNA: TGCAGCGTTGGACAGGGCGGTGATGGCTACACCTTC.

This clonotype was detected many times. The J gene is TRBJ2-7, the V gene TRBV6-1; 7 positions agree with TRBD1. The junction had 8 bases not matched to a gene; V was cut back by 6 bases and J by 3 bases. Germline V CDR1 and CDR2: MNHNS, SASEGT. The length of the CDR3 is 14 residues. CDR3 region: CASRPGTAFYEQYF. DNA for the CDR3: TGTGCCAGCAGGCCCGGGACAGCTTTCTACGAGCAGTACTTC.

In this sample, this clonotype turned up many times. V and J are TRBV6-2 or TRBV6-3 and TRBJ2-2; D is undetermined. Germline V gene lookup returns CDR1 MNHEY and CDR2 SVGEGT. The CDR3 is 18 amino acids. V lost 0 bases and J lost 1, with 15 bases in between. CDR3 DNA sequence: TGTGCCAGCAGTTACTCGTCATTGTCAGGAATGAACACCGGGGAGCTGTTTTTT. Translation gives CASSYSSLSGMNTGELFF.

V usage is TRBV20-1 and J usage is TRBJ2-5; 13 bases are a match to TRBD2. The J segment lost 5 bases and the V segment lost 6 bases, leaving 6 bases of the junction unmatched. The CDR3 sequence is 14 residues long. The germline CDR1 and CDR2 sequences are DFQATT and SNEGSKA (reference sequence). The CDR3 nucleotides read TGCAGTGCGAGGACTAGCGGGAGTTGGGAGACCCAGTACTTC. This translates into CSARTSGSWETQYF.

The gene calls are TRBV19 and TRBJ1-6; 10 positions match TRBD1. V lost 5 bases, J lost 9 bases, and 7 bases stayed unmatched. CDR1 and CDR2 from the germline V gene are LNHDA and SQIVND (reference sequence). The CDR3 has 15 residues. The CDR3 here is CASSPQGQGTSPLHF. The CDR3 nucleotides read TGTGCCAGTAGTCCTCAGGGACAGGGGACTTCACCCCTCCACTTT.

In this sample, this clonotype turned up many times. The chain carries TRBV12-3 or TRBV12-4 and TRBJ1-1; possibly TRBD1 for D (6 bases). V lost 3 bases and J lost 1, with 9 bases in between. The CDR3 is 14 amino acids. DNA of the CDR3: TGTGCCAGCAGTTTGGGACACTGGAACACTGAAGCTTTCTTT. This translates into CASSLGHWNTEAFF.

This chain connects TRBV6-5 to TRBJ2-6; maybe TRBD2 (6 bases). CDR3 length: 17 residues. The germline V gene encodes CDR1 MNHEY and CDR2 SVGAGI. The V end was cut by 2 bases, the J end by 0 bases, with 11 bases between. CDR3 DNA: TGTGCCAGCAGTTACACGGGACTGCTCTCTGGGGCCAACGTCCTGACTTTC. It yields the protein CASSYTGLLSGANVLTF.